This T cell receptor (beta chain) is from a study of identical twins (dated by TCRdb to 2016 to 2017). As for the study more broadly: TCR alpha and beta repertoires from monozygotic twins, unrelated adults of various ages and cord blood were deep-sequenced to test whether fetal clonotypes persist. Replicate twin experiments were performed at different times using different library preparation protocols to rule out contamination.

In its sample, this clonotype was seen many times. The clone's antigen remains unknown. No much larger clonotype is one base removed from it; base qualities were not supplied. Only healthy Caucasian donors were included. Miltenyi CD45RO+ enrichment and human naive T-cell isolation kits were used to isolate memory (CD45RO+) and naive T cells from PBMC. From cysteine to phenylalanine, the CDR3 is 13 amino acids long. Only CDR3 DNA is held: 39 bases, read in frame from base 1. The CDR1 and CDR2 encoded by the germline V gene are MNHNS and SASEGT. V lost 1 base and J lost 11 bases; the stretch between them is 14 bases long. The library was built by means of 5' RACE. The sequencer was an Illumina HiSeq 2000. Template switching added a universal primer binding site, and the final cDNA carried a unique molecular identifier that allowed TCR cDNA molecules to be counted accurately. First-strand cDNA for TCR alpha and beta chains was synthesized from specific primers in the conserved constant-segment region. To control for contamination, each cDNA library was double barcoded with a SMART-Mk sample barcode plus Illumina barcodes. TruSeq adapter sequences and Illumina sample barcodes were added in two successive PCR steps. TCR alpha and beta cDNA libraries were sequenced on the Illumina HiSeq platform with custom primers. The authors processed their data as follows. MiGEC was used to process raw reads and extract unique molecular identifiers, and MiXCR was used to find CDR3 positions. Recombination models were inferred per individual with the repgenHMM and IGoR tools using an EM algorithm. The analysis of shared clonotypes was done with the tcR package in R, with sharing normalized by the product of cloneset sizes. To study raw recombination free of thymic and clonal selection effects, out-of-frame nonproductive sequences were analyzed. Clones were called with MiXCR by TCRdb after fastp trimmed the public reads at Q25, and only in-frame beta chains were retained. Identical CDR3 protein sequences are pooled into one entry, listed with their most common genes and DNA. V and J calls and clone size were set by TCRdb, not the authors. This sample holds some 96,000 distinct CDR3 sequences; 5.9% were observed only once. Of the sample, approximately 12% is held by the ten largest clones.

The research as a whole found: Excess twin sharing in beta out-of-frame sequences was weaker because fewer shared sequences lowered the signal-to-noise ratio. Invariant T cells such as MAIT and iNKT could partly confound zero-insertion analyses, although diverse VJ usage argued against such confounding for most clonotypes. Compared with coincidental sharing between unrelated individuals, out-of-frame TCR alpha sequences shared between twins showed an excess of sequences with low generation probability. Fewer insertions were carried by abundant cord blood beta clonotypes; a weaker similar trend was observed in young adult naive repertoires, while no such trend was observed in memory repertoires. In monozygotic twins, out-of-frame TCR alpha sharing was systematically underestimated by recombination models, although the models agreed with sharing between unrelated individuals. Because the same donors could not be followed over many years, the conclusions depended on cross-sectional statistical analysis.

The specimen was memory T cells sorted from blood. The cell subset or site label, read with the paper, signifies: CD45RO+ enriched T cells. The sequence was collected from a woman between 50 and 59 years old in good health. The rearranged chain carries TRBV6-1 and TRBJ1-1; the D gene lacks a confident call. In nucleotides, the sequence is TGTGCCAGCAGTGAAGAACTCGCTGCCGGGGCTTTCTTT. Its product reads: CASSEELAAGAFF.